Following are 19 T cell receptor beta chains from one sample sequenced in a study of response to subunit inactivated influenza vaccine. TCRdb re-analysed the RT-PCR reads in MiXCR, keeping a single row per CDR3 protein. This table has 710,000 or so distinct CDR3 sequences, 15% to 19% appearing once. This specimen was PBMCs from blood, taken less than 13 days after vaccination. The receptors were gathered from a man aged 45-60 years who received an inactivated influenza vaccine.

At least ten counts were recorded for this clonotype. V and J are TRBV5-1 and TRBJ2-2; possible D gene TRBD2, 6 bases. Trimming removed 3 bases from V and 2 bases from J, with 14 bases in between. Germline V lookup: CDR1 SGHRS, CDR2 YFSETQ. This CDR3 comprises 16 residues. The CDR3 loop is CASSWLLAANTGELFF. As DNA, the CDR3 is TGCGCCAGCAGCTGGCTCTTAGCGGCAAACACCGGGGAGCTGTTTTTT.

This clonotype was seen only a few times. The rearrangement joins TRBV10-3 to TRBJ2-5, with unresolved D. The germline V gene encodes CDR1 ENHRY and CDR2 SYGVKD. This CDR3 is 13 amino acids long. The ends were cut back, 0 bases at V and 5 bases at J, with 7 bases in the middle. CDR3 region: CAISESHGETQYF. CDR3 coding DNA: TGTGCCATCAGTGAGTCTCACGGGGAGACCCAGTACTTC.

The V call is TRBV24-1, the J call TRBJ2-2; 9 nucleotides agree with TRBD2. The ends lost 4 bases at V and 7 bases at J; junction bases unmatched: 12. CDR1 and CDR2 from the germline V gene are KGHDR and SFDVKD. The CDR3 runs to 17 residues. The CDR3 DNA follows: TGTGCCACCAGTGACCGTCCGGGACTAGCAAGGGTCGGGGAGCTGTTTTTT. This sequence encodes CATSDRPGLARVGELFF.

The sample holds a few counts of this clonotype. CDR3 sequence: CSARDHGTTKETQYF. DNA for the CDR3: TGCAGTGCTAGAGATCATGGGACTACAAAAGAGACCCAGTACTTC. The J gene is TRBJ2-5, the V gene TRBV20-1, with 7 bases identical to TRBD2. CDR3 size: 15 residues. Germline V gene data show CDR1 as DFQATT and CDR2 as SNEGSKA (reference sequence). The V and J ends lost 0 bases and 3 bases, in that order; junction bases with no gene match: 7.

This chain uses TRBV6-2 or TRBV6-3 with TRBJ2-2; TRBD1 agrees at 10 bases. The V segment lost 3 bases and the J segment 4 bases; nucleotides outside the gene matches: 2. The CDR3 loop spans 15 amino acids. Per the germline V gene, CDR1 is MNHEY and CDR2 is SVGEGT. In DNA form, the CDR3 reads TGTGCCAGCAGTTATGGGACAGGGGTCACCGGGGAGCTGTTTTTT. It is translated as CASSYGTGVTGELFF.

This clonotype was detected ten times or more. The V call is TRBV5-1, the J call TRBJ2-2; D uncertain. Looked up from germline, CDR1 is SGHRS and CDR2 is YFSETQ. V was cut by 3 bases and J by 4 bases, with 7 bases left in between. The CDR3 totals 13 residues. The chain's CDR3 is CASSSGRTGELFF. The CDR3 DNA reads as TGCGCCAGCAGCTCAGGTCGCACCGGGGAGCTGTTTTTT.

This clonotype has at least ten counts. The chain has TRBV12-3 or TRBV12-4 and TRBJ2-3, with D uncertain. This CDR3 spans 14 amino acids. Between the trimmed V and J ends, which lost 6 bases and 0 bases, there was a span of 10 bases. CDR3 loop: CASSLTSSTDTQYF. DNA for the CDR3: TGTGCCAGCAGCCTCACTTCTAGCACAGATACGCAGTATTTT.

V and J are TRBV20-1 and TRBJ1-2; a possible D gene is TRBD1 (6 bases). V was pared by 5 bases and J by 0 bases, with 16 bases between. Germline loops: CDR1 DFQATT, CDR2 SNEGSKA (reference sequence). The CDR3 spans 15 residues. The CDR3 is CSAARTVGANYGYTF. Here the CDR3 DNA reads TGCAGTGCTGCCCGGACAGTTGGAGCTAACTATGGCTACACCTTC.

The J gene is TRBJ2-2, the V gene TRBV28; weak D call: TRBD1 (5 bases). The CDR3 sequence is 15 residues long. Trimming stripped 7 bases from V and 5 bases from J, with 17 bases between. Per the germline V gene, CDR1 is MDHEN and CDR2 is SYDVKM. The CDR3 DNA reads as TGTGCCAGCAACCCCAGGGTCTTCAAGACCGGGGAGCTGTTTTTT. Amino acids: CASNPRVFKTGELFF.

The chain is built from TRBV28 and TRBJ1-1, with D unresolved. The CDR3 is 14 amino acids. The germline V gene has CDR1 MDHEN and CDR2 SYDVKM. V lost 7 bases, J lost 3 bases, and 15 bases lay in between. In nucleotides, the CDR3 is TGTGCCAGCATCCTCCAGACCGGGGACACTGAAGCTTTCTTT. This encodes CASILQTGDTEAFF. The full variable domain, in which reference TRBV28 and TRBJ1-1 provide the parts outside the CDR3, is DVKVTQSSRYLVKRTGEKVFLECVQDMDHENMFWYRQDPGLGLRLIYFSYDVKMKEKGDIPEGYSVSREKKERFSLILESASTNQTSMYLCASILQTGDTEAFFGQGTRLTVV.

CDR3 DNA: TGTGCCATCAGAACGCCACAGGGACGGGCTTTCTTT. This encodes CAIRTPQGRAFF. The chain combines TRBV10-3 with TRBJ1-1; D perhaps matches TRBD1 (6 bases). V dropped 6 bases and J dropped 11 bases, with 16 bases sitting between them. This CDR3 contains 12 residues. Germline V gene sequence: CDR1 ENHRY, CDR2 SYGVKD.

The V and J genes are TRBV10-3 and TRBJ2-5; 10 bases line up with TRBD1. Looked up from germline, CDR1 is ENHRY and CDR2 is SYGVKD. Unmatched junction bases numbered 11, after V lost 11 bases and J lost 5 bases. The CDR3 extends over 14 amino acids. The CDR3 nucleotides are TGTGCCGTCCGGACAGGGGGAAATTCGGAGACCCAGTACTTC. This sequence encodes CAVRTGGNSETQYF.

This clonotype came up a few times. The rearrangement links TRBV7-9 to TRBJ1-1; a weak D match, TRBD1 (6 bases). Germline CDR1 SEHNR, CDR2 FQNEAQ (reference sequence). The CDR3 length is 15 residues. The V and J ends lost 2 bases and 6 bases respectively, with 16 bases between them. CDR3 residues: CASSLRPGANSEAFF. Written as DNA, the CDR3 is TGTGCCAGCAGCTTACGTCCAGGGGCTAACTCTGAAGCTTTCTTT.

This clonotype was seen at least ten times. The chain joins TRBV18 to TRBJ2-5; 9 bases are shared with TRBD1. Germline V CDR1 and CDR2: KGHSH, LQKENI. The length of the CDR3 is 14 residues. V trimming: 8 bases; J trimming: 2 bases; junction bases outside the gene matches: 6. The CDR3 spells CASQDRGTQETQYF. The CDR3 DNA sequence: TGTGCCAGCCAGGACAGGGGAACACAAGAGACCCAGTACTTC.

This chain uses TRBV29-1 with TRBJ2-5, with 8 bases lining up with TRBD2. This CDR3 has 15 amino acids. The germline gives CDR1 SQVTM, CDR2 ANQGSEA. V shed 4 bases and J 3 bases; nucleotides not matched to a gene: 10. CDR3 nucleotides: TGCAGCGTTGGGCAGGGACTAGGAGTCAAAGAGACCCAGTACTTC. It is translated as CSVGQGLGVKETQYF.

This clonotype was recorded at least ten times. The rearrangement links TRBV7-8 to TRBJ2-2; D is undetermined. Germline CDR1 SGHVS, CDR2 FQNEAQ. This CDR3 has 16 amino acids. Trimming shortened V by 5 bases and J by 2 bases, and 15 bases separated the two germline ends. The CDR3: CASSTHARFNTGELFF. The CDR3 DNA reads as TGTGCCAGCAGCACACACGCCAGATTCAACACCGGGGAGCTGTTTTTT.

This clonotype was recorded a few times. CDR3 coding DNA: TGTGCCACCTCCAGACAGGGGGGCTCCTATGGCTACACCTTC. Translation: CATSRQGGSYGYTF. The chain joins TRBV6-1 to TRBJ1-2; 9 positions agree with TRBD1. The V segment lost 10 bases and the J segment 4 bases; nucleotides outside the gene matches: 10. Looked up from germline, CDR1 is MNHNS and CDR2 is SASEGT. This CDR3 spans 14 amino acids.

This clonotype was seen more than once but under ten times. This sequence joins TRBV12-3 or TRBV12-4 and TRBJ1-1, with D maybe TRBD1 (5 bases). The ends were cut back, 6 bases at V and 4 bases at J, with 9 bases in the middle. This CDR3 spans 12 amino acids. The DNA for the CDR3 is TGTGCCAGCAGGGGAGGGGCCACTGAAGCTTTCTTT. This sequence encodes CASRGGATEAFF.

This clonotype was found a few times. The chain recombines TRBV7-2 with TRBJ2-4, with TRBD1 matching 7 bases. CDR1 SGHTA and CDR2 FQGNSA come from the germline V gene. This CDR3 has 16 residues. After removal of 1 base from V and 0 bases from J, the junction contained 3 bases not matched to a gene. The CDR3 sequence is CASSLGQGLAKNIQYF. The CDR3 coding sequence is TGTGCCAGCAGCTTAGGACAGGGCCTAGCCAAAAACATTCAGTACTTC.